The sequence of this T cell receptor beta chain was determined in a study of glioma-infiltrating T cells after dendritic cell vaccination. Turning to the study itself: Dendritic cell vaccination trial patients had either newly diagnosed or recurrent glioblastoma. Patients received three intradermal dendritic cell vaccine injections at biweekly intervals.

TCRB CDR3 was amplified from 2 ug genomic DNA or less. The table came from immunoSEQ multiplex PCR; TCRdb's copy has only in-frame clones and leaves some out. The table has roughly 38,000 clones, approximately 84% seen once. The V end lost 5 bases, the J end lost 4 bases, and 14 bases lay between the germline ends. This CDR3 comprises 14 residues. Germline CDR1 is SGHTA and CDR2 is FQGNSA. The gene calls are TRBV7-2 and TRBJ1-1; D may be TRBD1 (6 bases). The clonotype was recovered from a human donor with glioblastoma. This sample comprised blood, obtained before dendritic cell vaccination. This chain's CDR3 is CASSSMGTITEAFF. Written as DNA, the CDR3 is TGTGCCAGCAGCAGTATGGGGACAATCACTGAAGCTTTCTTT.